This TCR beta chain is from a study of T-cell memory formation after mild COVID-19. Study-level points and caveats: Nothing showed for sure that second-wave clones peaking on day 37 were SARS-CoV-2 specific. From day 15 to 85, contracting clones were balanced between CD4 and CD8, whereas later expanders leaned toward CD4+. The pre-infection memory compartment contained some responding clones, suggesting cross-reactive memory joined.

TCRdb passed the 5' RACE reads through MiXCR, listing each CDR3 protein once. Of 140,000 or so distinct CDR3 sequences detected, 6% appear once; the ten largest clones hold about 1.9%. V lost 5 bases and J lost 6; bases outside the gene matches: 5. The CDR3 runs to 13 residues. Germline V gene sequence: CDR1 SEHNR, CDR2 FQNEAQ (reference sequence). In the case of this clonotype: The antigen is not known.

This receptor was identified in an adult woman who had mild COVID-19 (a few samples of this study predate the infection). Cell type and time point are not known. What was sequenced was PBMCs or a T cell subset sorted from them (not recorded which). This chain uses TRBV7-9 with TRBJ2-7; 9 bases map to TRBD1. The CDR3 reads CASSLTGGAEQYF. CDR3 bases: TGTGCCAGCAGCCTAACAGGGGGCGCCGAGCAGTACTTC.